This entry lists 8 T cell receptor beta chains sequenced from one sample in a study of blood T cell repertoires in COVID-19 (dated by TCRdb to 2019 to 2021). Libraries were made using the immunoSEQ multiplex PCR assay. The table was pulled from immuneACCESS by TCRdb, which kept in-frame rearrangements only. Such tables lose some clones; where checked, under half of the loss comes from unresolved V genes, and the rest has no known cause. Present in this sample are a few hundred thousand clones, about 85% of which were seen just once. The ten largest clonotypes hold approximately 5% of the sample. The sequenced sample was PBMCs or T cells enriched from blood (not recorded which). The receptor source for this set is a woman younger than 45 who had recovered from COVID-19.

The chain is built from TRBV24-1 and TRBJ2-3; tentative D call: TRBD2 (5 bases). In germline, CDR1 is KGHDR, CDR2 SFDVKD. The CDR3 has 13 amino acids. The V end was cut by 5 bases, the J end by 6 bases, with 11 bases between. CDR3 sequence (DNA): TGTGCCACCAGTGGGAGCGGTGCCGATACGCAGTATTTT. Protein sequence: CATSGSGADTQYF.

The rearrangement uses TRBV7-2 and TRBJ1-1; D is possibly TRBD1 (5 bases). This CDR3 has 15 residues. Trimming left V 2 bases short and J 6 bases short, with 16 bases between. Germline V gives CDR1 SGHTA, CDR2 FQGNSA. CDR3 region: CASSLNGGGNSEAFF. Written as DNA, the CDR3 is TGTGCCAGCAGCTTAAATGGGGGAGGCAATTCTGAAGCTTTCTTT.

This chain joins TRBV7-8 and TRBJ1-4, with 7 bases lining up with TRBD1. The CDR3 has 15 amino acids. Germline V gene lookup returns CDR1 SGHVS and CDR2 FQNEAQ. V dropped 5 bases and J dropped 3; count of bases not matched to a gene: 6. The CDR3 spells CASSTRDRANEKLFF. CDR3 sequence (DNA): TGTGCCAGCAGCACCCGGGACAGAGCTAATGAAAAACTGTTTTTT.

The chain links TRBV2 to TRBJ1-2, with TRBD1 matching over 11 bases. Germline V gene lookup returns CDR1 SNHLY and CDR2 FYNNEI. The CDR3 spans 13 residues. Trimming removed 10 bases from V and 4 bases from J; junction bases left unmatched: 5. In DNA, the CDR3 is TGTGCCACCACGGACAGGGGGCCCTATGGCTACACCTTC. As protein: CATTDRGPYGYTF.

CDR3 coding DNA: TGTGCCAGCAGCGGAGGGGGGGGCCCCGGAAACACCATATATTTT. Amino acids: CASSGGGGPGNTIYF. The gene calls are TRBV9 and TRBJ1-3, with D perhaps TRBD1 (6 bases). V gave up 3 bases and J gave up 4 bases, with 14 bases separating them. The germline gives CDR1 SGDLS, CDR2 YYNGEE. There are 15 residues in the CDR3.

The CDR3: CSAGTGGENTEAFF. Written as DNA, the CDR3 is TGCAGCGCCGGGACAGGGGGAGAGAACACTGAAGCTTTCTTT. The chain links TRBV29-1 to TRBJ1-1, with 11 bases matching TRBD1. With 7 bases clipped from V and 1 base from J, the junction kept 5 bases outside the gene matches. The CDR3 is 14 residues long. Looked up from germline, CDR1 is SQVTM and CDR2 is ANQGSEA.

The chain has TRBV6-5 and TRBJ2-7; D is possibly TRBD2 (5 bases). CDR3 size: 13 residues. Germline loops: CDR1 MNHEY, CDR2 SVGAGI. Trimming cost V 7 bases and J 6 bases, with 16 bases left between them. CDR3 in DNA: TGTGCCAGCAACCCCCCGGGAACCTTCGAGCAGTACTTC. Its translation: CASNPPGTFEQYF.

The CDR3, as DNA: TGTGCCAGCAGAGACAGGGTTATGAACACTGAAGCTTTCTTT. This translates into CASRDRVMNTEAFF. This chain joins TRBV2 and TRBJ1-1, with TRBD1 matching over 7 bases. Germline trimming cut 6 bases from V and 0 bases from J; bases unmatched to any gene: 4. The CDR3 sequence is 14 residues long. Germline assignment: CDR1 SNHLY and CDR2 FYNNEI.